What follows is one TCR beta chain and its context. The sample is drawn from a study of blood T cell repertoires in COVID-19. Background on the study: The United States, Italy and Spain supplied acute and convalescent COVID-19 samples.

Trimming at V came to 3 bases and at J to 3 bases, leaving 1 base not matched to a gene. The CDR3 sequence is 13 residues long. Germline CDR1 reads SEHNR; CDR2 reads FQNEAQ (reference sequence). In the source study's methods: Amplified reference gene primers provided the basis for estimating nucleated cell counts. Repertoires were generated with immunoSEQ multiplex PCR, while TCRdb's copy carries only in-frame clones and drops some. Clone size and V and J calls were adopted from that table, with D and trimming inferred from the DNA. Of roughly 100,000 clones in the sample, more than 80% were seen once.

Sequencing used peripheral blood. The chain employs TRBV7-9 and TRBJ2-5; 7 positions match TRBD2. The source is a woman between 65 and 79 years old with acute or convalescent COVID-19. CDR3 loop: CASSLTSKETQYF. The CDR3 coding sequence is TGTGCCAGCAGCTTGACTAGCAAAGAGACCCAGTACTTC.